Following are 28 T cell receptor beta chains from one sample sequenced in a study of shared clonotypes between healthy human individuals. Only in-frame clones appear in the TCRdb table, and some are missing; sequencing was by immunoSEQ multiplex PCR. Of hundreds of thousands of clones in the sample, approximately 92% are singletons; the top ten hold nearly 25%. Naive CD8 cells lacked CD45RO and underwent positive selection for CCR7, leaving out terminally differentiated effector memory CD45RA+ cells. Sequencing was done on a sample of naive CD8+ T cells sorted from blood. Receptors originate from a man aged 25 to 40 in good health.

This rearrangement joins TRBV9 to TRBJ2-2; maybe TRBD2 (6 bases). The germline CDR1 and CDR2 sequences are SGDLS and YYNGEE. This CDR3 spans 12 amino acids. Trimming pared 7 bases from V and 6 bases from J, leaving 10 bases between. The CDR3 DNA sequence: TGTGCCAGCTTGTCGGGGGCCGGGGAGCTGTTTTTT. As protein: CASLSGAGELFF.

The CDR3 is CASRSHEVFANTGELFF. The CDR3 bases are TGTGCCAGCAGGTCTCACGAGGTATTCGCGAACACCGGGGAGCTGTTTTTT. The rearrangement joins TRBV11-3 to TRBJ2-2; D gene uncertain. V was cut by 6 bases and J by 0 bases, with 17 bases left in between. CDR3 length equals 17 residues. Germline V gene data show CDR1 as SGHNT and CDR2 as YENEEA.

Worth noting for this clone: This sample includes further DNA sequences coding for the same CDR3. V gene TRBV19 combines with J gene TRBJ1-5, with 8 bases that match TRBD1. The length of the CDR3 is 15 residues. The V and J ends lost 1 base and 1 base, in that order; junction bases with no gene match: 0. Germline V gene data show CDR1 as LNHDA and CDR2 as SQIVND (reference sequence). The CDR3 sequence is CASSIGQGSNQPQHF. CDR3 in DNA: TGTGCCAGTAGTATAGGACAGGGGAGCAATCAGCCCCAGCATTTT.

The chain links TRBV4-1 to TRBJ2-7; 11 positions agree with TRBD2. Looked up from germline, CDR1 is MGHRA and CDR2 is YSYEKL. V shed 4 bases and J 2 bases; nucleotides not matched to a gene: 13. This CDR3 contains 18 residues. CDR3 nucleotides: TGCGCCAGCAGCCCCGTATCGCAGACTAGCGGGAAAGCCTACGAGCAGTACTTC. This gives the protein CASSPVSQTSGKAYEQYF.

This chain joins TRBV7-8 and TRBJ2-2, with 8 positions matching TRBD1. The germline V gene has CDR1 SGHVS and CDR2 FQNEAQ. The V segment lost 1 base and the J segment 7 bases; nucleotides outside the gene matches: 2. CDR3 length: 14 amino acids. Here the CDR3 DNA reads TGTGCCAGCAGCTTAGGGACAGGGAGCGGGGAGCTGTTTTTT. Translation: CASSLGTGSGELFF.

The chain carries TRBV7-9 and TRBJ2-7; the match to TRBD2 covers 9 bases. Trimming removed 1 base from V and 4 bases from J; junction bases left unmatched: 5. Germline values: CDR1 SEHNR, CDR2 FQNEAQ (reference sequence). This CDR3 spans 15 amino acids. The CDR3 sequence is CASSLGLAGVYEQYF. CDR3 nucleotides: TGTGCCAGCAGCTTAGGGTTAGCGGGAGTTTACGAGCAGTACTTC.

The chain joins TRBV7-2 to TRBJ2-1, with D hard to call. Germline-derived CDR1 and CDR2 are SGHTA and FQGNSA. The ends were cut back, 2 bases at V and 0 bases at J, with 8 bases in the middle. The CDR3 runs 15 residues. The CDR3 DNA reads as TGTGCCAGCAGCTTAAGGGATAGCTCCTACAATGAGCAGTTCTTC. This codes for CASSLRDSSYNEQFF. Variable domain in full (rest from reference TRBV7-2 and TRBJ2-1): GAGVSQSPSNKVTEKGKDVELRCDPISGHTALYWYRQSLGQGLEFLIYFQGNSAPDKSGLPSDRFSAERTGGSVSTLTIQRTQQEDSAVYLCASSLRDSSYNEQFFGPGTRLTVL.

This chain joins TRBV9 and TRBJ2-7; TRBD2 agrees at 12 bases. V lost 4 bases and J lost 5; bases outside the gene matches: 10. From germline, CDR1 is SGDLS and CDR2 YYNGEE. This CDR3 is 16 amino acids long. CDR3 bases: TGTGCCAGCAGCCCGACTAGCGGGAGTGTCGGCAACGAGCAGTACTTC. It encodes CASSPTSGSVGNEQYF.

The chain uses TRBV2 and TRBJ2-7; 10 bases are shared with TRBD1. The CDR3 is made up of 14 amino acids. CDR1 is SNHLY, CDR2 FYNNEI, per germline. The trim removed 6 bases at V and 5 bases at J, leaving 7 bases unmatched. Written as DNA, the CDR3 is TGTGCCAGCAGCTTGGGACAGGGGACGAACGAGCAGTACTTC. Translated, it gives CASSLGQGTNEQYF.

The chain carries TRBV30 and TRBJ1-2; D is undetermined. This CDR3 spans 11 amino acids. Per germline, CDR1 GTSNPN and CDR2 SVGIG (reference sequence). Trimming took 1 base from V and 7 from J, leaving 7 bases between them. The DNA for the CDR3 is TGTGCCTGGAGTGCGCCTGGTGGCTACACCTTC. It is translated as CAWSAPGGYTF. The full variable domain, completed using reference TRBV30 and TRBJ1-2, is SQTIHQWPATLVQPVGSPLSLECTVEGTSNPNLYWYRQAAGRGLQLLFYSVGIGQISSEVPQNLSASRPQDRQFILSSKKLLLSDSGFYLCAWSAPGGYTFGSGTRLTVV.

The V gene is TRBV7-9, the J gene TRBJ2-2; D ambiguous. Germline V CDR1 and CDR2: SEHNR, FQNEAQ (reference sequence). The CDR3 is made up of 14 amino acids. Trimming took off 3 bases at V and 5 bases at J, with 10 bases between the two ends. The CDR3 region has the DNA TGTGCCAGCAGCTTCGTCGGCTCTACCGGGGAGCTGTTTTTT. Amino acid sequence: CASSFVGSTGELFF. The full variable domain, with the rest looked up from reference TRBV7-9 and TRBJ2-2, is DTGVSQNPRHKITKRGQNVTFRCDPISEHNRLYWYRQTLGQGPEFLTYFQNEAQLEKSRLLSDRFSAERPKGSFSTLEIQRTEQGDSAMYLCASSFVGSTGELFFGEGSRLTVL.

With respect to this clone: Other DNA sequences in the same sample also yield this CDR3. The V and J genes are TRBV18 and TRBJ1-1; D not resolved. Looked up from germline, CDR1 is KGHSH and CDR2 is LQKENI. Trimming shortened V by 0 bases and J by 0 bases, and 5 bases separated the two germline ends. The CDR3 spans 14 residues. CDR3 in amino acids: CASSPPAMNTEAFF. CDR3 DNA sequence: TGTGCCAGCTCACCACCGGCAATGAACACTGAAGCTTTCTTT.

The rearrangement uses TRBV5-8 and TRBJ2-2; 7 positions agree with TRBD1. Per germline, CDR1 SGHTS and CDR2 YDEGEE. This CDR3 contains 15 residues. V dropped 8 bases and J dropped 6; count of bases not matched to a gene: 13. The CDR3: CARNADRDLPGELFF. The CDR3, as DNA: TGTGCCAGAAACGCCGACAGGGATTTACCCGGGGAGCTGTTTTTT.

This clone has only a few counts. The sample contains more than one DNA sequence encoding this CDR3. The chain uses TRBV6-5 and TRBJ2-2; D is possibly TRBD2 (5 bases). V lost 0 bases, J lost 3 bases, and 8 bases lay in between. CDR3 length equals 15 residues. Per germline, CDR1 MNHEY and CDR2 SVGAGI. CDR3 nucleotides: TGTGCCAGCAGTTACTCGACCGGGGACACCGGGGAGCTGTTTTTT. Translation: CASSYSTGDTGELFF.

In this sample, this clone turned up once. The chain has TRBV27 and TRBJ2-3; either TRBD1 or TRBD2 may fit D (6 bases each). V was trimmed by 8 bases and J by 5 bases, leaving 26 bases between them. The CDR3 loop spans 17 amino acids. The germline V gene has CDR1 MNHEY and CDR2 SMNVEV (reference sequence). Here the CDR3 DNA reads TGTGCCAGCTCCTTATCGGGGTTGCTAGAGGGGGGAGATACGCAGTATTTT. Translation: CASSLSGLLEGGDTQYF.

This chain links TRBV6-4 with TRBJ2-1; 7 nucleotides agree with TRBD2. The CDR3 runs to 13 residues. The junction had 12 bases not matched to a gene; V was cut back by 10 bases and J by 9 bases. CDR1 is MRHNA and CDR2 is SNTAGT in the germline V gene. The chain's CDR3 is CANPGLPRVEQFF. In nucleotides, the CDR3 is TGTGCCAACCCGGGACTACCTAGGGTTGAGCAGTTCTTC.

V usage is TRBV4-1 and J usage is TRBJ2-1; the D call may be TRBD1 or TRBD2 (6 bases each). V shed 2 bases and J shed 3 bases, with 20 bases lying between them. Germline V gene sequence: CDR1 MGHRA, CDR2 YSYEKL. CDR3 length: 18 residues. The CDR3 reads CASSQRISGASGYNEQFF. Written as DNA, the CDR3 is TGCGCCAGCAGCCAACGCATCTCGGGGGCCTCAGGCTACAATGAGCAGTTCTTC.

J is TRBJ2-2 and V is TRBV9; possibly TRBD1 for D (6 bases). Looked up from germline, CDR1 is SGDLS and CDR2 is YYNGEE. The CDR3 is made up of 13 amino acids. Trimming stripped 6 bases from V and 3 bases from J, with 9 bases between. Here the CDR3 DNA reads TGTGCCAGCAAAGAGGGGGACACCGGGGAGCTGTTTTTT. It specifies CASKEGDTGELFF.

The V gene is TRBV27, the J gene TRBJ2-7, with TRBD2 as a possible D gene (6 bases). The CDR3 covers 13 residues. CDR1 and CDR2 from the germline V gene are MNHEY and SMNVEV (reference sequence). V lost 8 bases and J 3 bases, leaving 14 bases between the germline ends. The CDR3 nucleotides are TGTGCCAGCTCAATGGGACTGGGCTACGAGCAGTACTTC. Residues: CASSMGLGYEQYF.

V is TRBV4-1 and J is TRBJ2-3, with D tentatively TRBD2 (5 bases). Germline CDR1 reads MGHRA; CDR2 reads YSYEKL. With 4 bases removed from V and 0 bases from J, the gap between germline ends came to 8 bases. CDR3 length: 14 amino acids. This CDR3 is CASSLASSTDTQYF. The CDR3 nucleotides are TGCGCCAGCAGCCTAGCGTCTAGCACAGATACGCAGTATTTT.

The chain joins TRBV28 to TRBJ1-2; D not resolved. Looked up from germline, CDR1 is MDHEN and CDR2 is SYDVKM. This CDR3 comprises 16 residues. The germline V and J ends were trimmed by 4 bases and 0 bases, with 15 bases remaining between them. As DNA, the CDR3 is TGTGCCAGCAGTTCCCCACGAAACCCCACTAACTATGGCTACACCTTC. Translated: CASSSPRNPTNYGYTF.

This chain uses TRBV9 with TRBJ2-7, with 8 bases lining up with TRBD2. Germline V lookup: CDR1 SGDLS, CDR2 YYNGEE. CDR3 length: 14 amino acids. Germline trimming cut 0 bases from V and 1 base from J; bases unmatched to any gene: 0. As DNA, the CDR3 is TGTGCCAGCAGCGTAGGACTAGCGTCCTACGAGCAGTACTTC. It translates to CASSVGLASYEQYF. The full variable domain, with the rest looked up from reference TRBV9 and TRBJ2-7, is DSGVTQTPKHLITATGQRVTLRCSPRSGDLSVYWYQQSLDQGLQFLIQYYNGEERAKGNILERFSAQQFPDLHSELNLSSLELGDSALYFCASSVGLASYEQYFGPGTRLTVT.

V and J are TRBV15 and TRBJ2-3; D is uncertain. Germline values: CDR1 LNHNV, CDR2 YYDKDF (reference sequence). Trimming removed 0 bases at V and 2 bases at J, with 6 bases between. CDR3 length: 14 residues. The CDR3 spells CATSREIYTDTQYF. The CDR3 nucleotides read TGTGCCACCAGCAGAGAAATATACACAGATACGCAGTATTTT.

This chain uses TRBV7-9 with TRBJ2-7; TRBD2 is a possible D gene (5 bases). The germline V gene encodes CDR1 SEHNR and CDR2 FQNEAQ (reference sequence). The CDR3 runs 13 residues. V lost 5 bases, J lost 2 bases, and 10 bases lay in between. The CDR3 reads CASSPPGAYEQYF. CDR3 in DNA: TGTGCCAGCAGCCCCCCCGGGGCCTACGAGCAGTACTTC.

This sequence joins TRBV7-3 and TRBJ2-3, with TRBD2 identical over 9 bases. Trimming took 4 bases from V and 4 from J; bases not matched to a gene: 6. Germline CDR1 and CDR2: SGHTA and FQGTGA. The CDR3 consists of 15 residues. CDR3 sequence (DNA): TGTGCCAGCAGCTCGTTAGCGGGAGATCCAGATACGCAGTATTTT. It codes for CASSSLAGDPDTQYF.

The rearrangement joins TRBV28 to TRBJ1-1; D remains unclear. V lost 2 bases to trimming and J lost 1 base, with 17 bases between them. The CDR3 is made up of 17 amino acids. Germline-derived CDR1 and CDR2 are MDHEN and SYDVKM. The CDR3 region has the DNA TGTGCCAGCAGTTTACGTGGGTTTGGGGTCTCGAACACTGAAGCTTTCTTT. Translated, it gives CASSLRGFGVSNTEAFF. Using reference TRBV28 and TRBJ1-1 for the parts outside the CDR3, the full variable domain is DVKVTQSSRYLVKRTGEKVFLECVQDMDHENMFWYRQDPGLGLRLIYFSYDVKMKEKGDIPEGYSVSREKKERFSLILESASTNQTSMYLCASSLRGFGVSNTEAFFGQGTRLTVV.

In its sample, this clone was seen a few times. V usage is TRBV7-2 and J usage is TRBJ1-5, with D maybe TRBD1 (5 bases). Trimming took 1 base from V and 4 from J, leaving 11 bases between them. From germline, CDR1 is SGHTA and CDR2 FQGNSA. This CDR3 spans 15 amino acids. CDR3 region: CASSLGPGRNQPQHF. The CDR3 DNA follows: TGTGCCAGCAGCTTAGGTCCAGGGAGGAATCAGCCCCAGCATTTT.

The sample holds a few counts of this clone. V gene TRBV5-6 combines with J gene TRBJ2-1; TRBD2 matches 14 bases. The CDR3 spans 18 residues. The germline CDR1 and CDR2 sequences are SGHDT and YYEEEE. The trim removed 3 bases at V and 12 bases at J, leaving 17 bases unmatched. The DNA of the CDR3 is TGTGCCAGCAGCTCCCCGGGACTAGCGGGAGTAGGGGATGGGGGGCAGTTCTTC. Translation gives CASSSPGLAGVGDGGQFF.